This T cell receptor (beta chain) was profiled in a study of breast tumors, draining lymph nodes, adjacent tissues. Study outcomes and limitations: Findings are consistent with lymph node origin and intratumoral expansion of most tumor T cells. Compared with lymph nodes, tumors were less diverse; compared with nontumor tissue, more. Data only fit, rather than demonstrated, lymph node origin of most tumor T cells.

CDR1 and CDR2 from the germline V gene are PRHDT and FYEKMQ (reference sequence). The CDR3 contains 14 residues. V was cut by 5 bases and J by 0 bases, with 8 bases left in between. To note about this clonotype: Its antigen is currently unknown.

A single record per CDR3 protein comes from TCRdb applying MiXCR to the multiplex PCR reads. The sample has 13,000 to 15,000 distinct CDR3 sequences; roughly 44% are singletons. The rearrangement uses TRBV13 and TRBJ1-5; a weak D match, TRBD1 (5 bases). The sequencing input was tumor-adjacent breast tissue. The receptor's source is a female donor with breast cancer. Some clones in this sample may be carry-over from other donors' samples. This CDR3 reads CASSSGGSNQPQHF. The CDR3 DNA sequence: TGTGCCAGCAGCAGCGGGGGTAGCAATCAGCCCCAGCATTTT.